A selection of T cell receptor beta chains follows, all from one sample in a study of OX40 agonist ivuxolimab in advanced cancers. Produced via immunoSEQ multiplex PCR; TCRdb's table is partial and in-frame only. The data show roughly 69,000 clones, around 87% seen once. Sequences were derived from CD4+ or CD8+ T cells sorted from blood, sampled in a trial of the OX40 agonist ivuxolimab. Every receptor here comes from an adult with an advanced solid tumor such as melanoma, head and neck, liver or kidney cancer. Each CDR3 is given with its conserved first and last residue. Fields, in order: J gene, D gene, CDR3 length, V gene, clone size, CDR3 DNA, CDR3 protein. D genes are given only for firm matches. Rows may omit the clone size; those that give it use once, few, many or a size class.

J: TRBJ2-1
D: TRBD1
length: 14
V: TRBV28
size: once
DNA: TGTGCCAGCACTACAGGGGGCGCTTCGAATGAGCAGTTCTTC
CDR3: CASTTGGASNEQFF

J: TRBJ1-6
D: -
length: 15
V: TRBV19
size: few
DNA: TGTGCCAGTGGGGAGTCGGGTTCCTATAATTCACCCCTCCACTTT
CDR3: CASGESGSYNSPLHF

J: TRBJ1-3
D: -
length: 15
V: TRBV27
size: -
DNA: TGTGCCAGCAGTGACCGCGCAGGGACGGGAAACACCATATATTTT
CDR3: CASSDRAGTGNTIYF

J: TRBJ1-2
D: TRBD1
length: 15
V: TRBV28
size: -
DNA: TGTGCCAGCAGTCAAACCCGACAGGGGCGGGATGGCTACACCTTC
CDR3: CASSQTRQGRDGYTF

J: TRBJ1-2
D: -
length: 14
V: TRBV6-5
size: few
DNA: TGTGCCAGCAGTCGGACGGCGCTTTCCTATGGCTACACCTTC
CDR3: CASSRTALSYGYTF

J: TRBJ2-1
D: -
length: 15
V: TRBV19
size: once
DNA: TGTGCCAGTAGTATGGCGGGAAGCTCCTACAATGAGCAGTTCTTC
CDR3: CASSMAGSSYNEQFF

J: TRBJ1-1
D: -
length: 13
V: TRBV7-8
size: -
DNA: TGTGCCAGCAGCCCGGGGCCGAACACTGAAGCTTTCTTT
CDR3: CASSPGPNTEAFF

J: TRBJ2-5
D: -
length: 13
V: TRBV19
size: -
DNA: TGTGCCAGTAGTATAAACAGACAAGAGACCCAGTACTTC
CDR3: CASSINRQETQYF

J: TRBJ1-3
D: TRBD1
length: 14
V: TRBV28
size: -
DNA: TGTGCCAGCAATCCAGGGGGCTCTGGAAACACCATATATTTT
CDR3: CASNPGGSGNTIYF

J: TRBJ1-5
D: -
length: 15
V: TRBV28
size: -
DNA: TGTGCCAGCAGTTTACAGAGGGCCACTAATCAGCCCCAGCATTTT
CDR3: CASSLQRATNQPQHF